This T cell receptor (beta chain) was recovered during a study of Ad26.COV2.S vaccination and SARS-CoV-2 variants. The V end lost 5 bases, the J end lost 2 bases, and 12 bases lay between the germline ends. Looked up from germline, CDR1 is MNHEY and CDR2 is SVGEGT. The CDR3 is 14 amino acids. Treatment specified: some 20 received Ad26.COV2.S at low or high dose, single or two shots; about 5 received placebo; per-sample allocation not given. The investigators took samples on day 63 after the first vaccine or placebo injection. The data were produced by immunoSEQ multiplex PCR, yet TCRdb's version contains in-frame clones alone and is incomplete. The sample shows about 350,000 clones, about 85% of them seen only once.

The chain joins TRBV6-2 or TRBV6-3 to TRBJ2-5; D might be TRBD1 (6 bases). Specimen: peripheral blood, collected in a trial of Ad26.COV2.S vaccine versus placebo. This TCR derives from a person aged 18-65 years who received the Ad26.COV2.S COVID-19 vaccine or a placebo. The CDR3 sequence is CASSNDRTQETQYF. Here the CDR3 DNA reads TGTGCCAGCAGTAATGACAGGACTCAAGAGACCCAGTACTTC.